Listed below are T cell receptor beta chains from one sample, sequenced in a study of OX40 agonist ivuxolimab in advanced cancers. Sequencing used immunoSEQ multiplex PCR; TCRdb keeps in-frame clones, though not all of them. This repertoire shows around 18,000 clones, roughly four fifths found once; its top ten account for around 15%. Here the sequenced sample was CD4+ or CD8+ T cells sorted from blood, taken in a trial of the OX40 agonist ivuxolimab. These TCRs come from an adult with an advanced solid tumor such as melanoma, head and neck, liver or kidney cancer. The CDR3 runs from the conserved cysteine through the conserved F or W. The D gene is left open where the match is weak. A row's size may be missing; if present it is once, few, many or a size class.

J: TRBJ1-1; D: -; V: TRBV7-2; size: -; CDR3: CASSLAQGRIEAFF; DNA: TGTGCCAGCAGCTTAGCCCAGGGGCGGATTGAAGCTTTCTTT
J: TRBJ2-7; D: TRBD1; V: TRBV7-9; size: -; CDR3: CASSIQGSLSHEQYF; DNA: TGTGCCAGCAGCATACAGGGGAGTTTATCCCACGAGCAGTACTTC
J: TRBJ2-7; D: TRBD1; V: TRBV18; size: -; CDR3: CASSNGQGASEQYF; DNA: TGTGCCAGCTCCAACGGACAGGGGGCGAGTGAGCAGTACTTC
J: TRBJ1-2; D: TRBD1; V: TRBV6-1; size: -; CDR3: CASGRYRGNYGYTF; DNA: TGTGCCAGCGGAAGGTACAGGGGTAACTATGGCTACACCTTC
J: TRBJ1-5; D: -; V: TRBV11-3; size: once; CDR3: CASSPADNQPQHF; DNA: TGTGCCAGCAGCCCGGCGGACAATCAGCCCCAGCATTTT
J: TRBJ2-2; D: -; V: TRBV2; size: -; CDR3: CASRITLTGELFF; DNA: TGTGCCAGCAGAATAACCCTCACCGGGGAGCTGTTTTTT
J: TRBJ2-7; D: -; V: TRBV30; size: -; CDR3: CAWSVSYEQYF; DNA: TGTGCCTGGAGTGTAAGTTACGAGCAGTACTTC
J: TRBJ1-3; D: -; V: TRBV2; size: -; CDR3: CASRGGVFSGNTIYF; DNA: TGTGCCAGCAGAGGGGGGGTATTCTCTGGAAACACCATATATTTT
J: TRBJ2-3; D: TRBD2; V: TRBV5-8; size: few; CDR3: CASSLEASGRRTDTQYF; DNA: TGTGCCAGCAGCTTAGAGGCTAGCGGGAGGCGGACAGATACGCAGTATTTT
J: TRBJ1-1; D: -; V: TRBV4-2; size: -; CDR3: CASSQGTVNTEAFF; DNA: TGTGCCAGCAGCCAAGGGACAGTAAACACTGAAGCTTTCTTT
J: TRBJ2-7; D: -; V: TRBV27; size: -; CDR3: CASSPSVGSFYEQYF; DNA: TGTGCCAGCAGTCCGTCTGTGGGCAGCTTCTACGAGCAGTACTTC
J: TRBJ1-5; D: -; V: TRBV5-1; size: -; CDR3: CASSLSFGGNQPQHF; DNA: TGCGCCAGCAGCTTGTCCTTCGGGGGCAATCAGCCCCAGCATTTT
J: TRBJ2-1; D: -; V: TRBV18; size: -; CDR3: CASSPTPSNEQFF; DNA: TGTGCCAGCTCACCGACTCCCAGTAATGAGCAGTTCTTC
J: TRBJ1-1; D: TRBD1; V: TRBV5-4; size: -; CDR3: CASSPGQAGGMNTEAFF; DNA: TGTGCCAGCAGCCCCGGACAGGCCGGAGGGATGAACACTGAAGCTTTCTTT
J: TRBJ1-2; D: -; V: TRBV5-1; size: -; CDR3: CASSLEGREDGYTF; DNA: TGCGCCAGCAGCTTGGAGGGCAGGGAGGATGGCTACACCTTC
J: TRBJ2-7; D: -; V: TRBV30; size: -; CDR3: CAWSGSAYEQYF; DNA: TGTGCCTGGAGTGGGAGTGCCTACGAGCAGTACTTC
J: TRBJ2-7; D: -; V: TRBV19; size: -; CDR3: CASSIRVRLEQYF; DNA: TGTGCCAGTAGTATAAGGGTGCGTCTGGAGCAGTACTTC
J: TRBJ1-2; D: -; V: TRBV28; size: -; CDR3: CASRPALYGYTF; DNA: TGTGCCAGCAGACCAGCTCTCTATGGCTACACCTTC
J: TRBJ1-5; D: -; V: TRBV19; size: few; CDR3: CASRTQGYSNQPQHF; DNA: TGTGCCAGTAGAACACAGGGCTATAGCAATCAGCCCCAGCATTTT
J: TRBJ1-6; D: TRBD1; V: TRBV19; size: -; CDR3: CASTTRGQDENSPLHF; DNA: TGTGCCAGTACCACGAGAGGACAGGATGAGAATTCACCCCTCCACTTT
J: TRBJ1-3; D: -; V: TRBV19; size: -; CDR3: CASERLSGNTIYF; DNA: TGTGCCAGTGAGAGGCTCTCTGGAAACACCATATATTTT
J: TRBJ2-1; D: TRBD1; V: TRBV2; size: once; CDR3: CASSSRGNPYNEQFF; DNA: TGTGCCAGCAGTAGCAGGGGGAACCCCTACAATGAGCAGTTCTTC
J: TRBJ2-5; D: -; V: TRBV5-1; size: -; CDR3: CASSLGYRVGETQYF; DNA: TGCGCCAGCAGCTTGGGCTACAGGGTGGGAGAGACCCAGTACTTC